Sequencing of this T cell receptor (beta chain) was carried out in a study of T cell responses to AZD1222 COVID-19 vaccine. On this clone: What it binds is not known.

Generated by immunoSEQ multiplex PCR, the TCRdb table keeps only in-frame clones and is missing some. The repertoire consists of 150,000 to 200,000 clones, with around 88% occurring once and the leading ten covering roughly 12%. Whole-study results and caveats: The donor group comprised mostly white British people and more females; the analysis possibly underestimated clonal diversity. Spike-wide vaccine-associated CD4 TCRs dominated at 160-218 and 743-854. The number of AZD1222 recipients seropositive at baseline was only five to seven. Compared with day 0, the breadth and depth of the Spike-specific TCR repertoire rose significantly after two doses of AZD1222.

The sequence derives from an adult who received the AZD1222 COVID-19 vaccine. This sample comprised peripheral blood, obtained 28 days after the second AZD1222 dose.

In nucleotides, the CDR3 is TGTGCCAGCAGCGGGACAGGATACTCCTACGAGCAGTACTTC. Protein sequence: CASSGTGYSYEQYF. The gene calls are TRBV7-9 and TRBJ2-7, with TRBD1 matching over 8 bases. The CDR3 runs 14 residues. The V gene's germline CDR1 is SEHNR and CDR2 FQNEAQ (reference sequence). The ends lost 5 bases at V and 0 bases at J; junction bases unmatched: 3.